This section outlines one T cell receptor beta chain sequence together with its context. Its specificity is not known. The data belong to a study of vaccination and CD4 T cells after COVID-19. Across the whole study: Cultures acting as controls obtained a CEFX pool, an HIV-1 Nef pool, or no peptide.

V lost 0 bases to trimming and J lost 7 bases, with 13 bases between them. The germline CDR1 and CDR2 sequences are LNHNV and YYDKDF (reference sequence). The CDR3 covers 15 residues. Study conclusions and caveats: In convalescent patients, a median 86.3% of post-vaccine SARS-CoV-2-reactive clones appeared only after vaccination.

Documented treatment: approximately nine-day PBMC culture with coronavirus spike peptide pools or control peptides (ViraFEST assay). The Oncomine TCR Beta short-read assay was what sequenced the DNA obtained from cultured CD4+ T cells. DNA came from CD4+ T cells after culture. TCRdb ran MiXCR on the PCR reads and lists one entry per CDR3 protein. The sample holds about 15,000 distinct CDR3 sequences, nearly 75% seen once. This chain joins TRBV15 and TRBJ1-5, with D tentatively TRBD1 (6 bases). This receptor was taken from a human donor who had recovered from COVID-19. Sequenced material: CD4+ T cells from blood, cultured in vitro. The CDR3 is CATSREGGRGQPQHF. The CDR3 DNA reads TGTGCCACCAGCAGAGAGGGGGGGCGCGGGCAGCCCCAGCATTTT.